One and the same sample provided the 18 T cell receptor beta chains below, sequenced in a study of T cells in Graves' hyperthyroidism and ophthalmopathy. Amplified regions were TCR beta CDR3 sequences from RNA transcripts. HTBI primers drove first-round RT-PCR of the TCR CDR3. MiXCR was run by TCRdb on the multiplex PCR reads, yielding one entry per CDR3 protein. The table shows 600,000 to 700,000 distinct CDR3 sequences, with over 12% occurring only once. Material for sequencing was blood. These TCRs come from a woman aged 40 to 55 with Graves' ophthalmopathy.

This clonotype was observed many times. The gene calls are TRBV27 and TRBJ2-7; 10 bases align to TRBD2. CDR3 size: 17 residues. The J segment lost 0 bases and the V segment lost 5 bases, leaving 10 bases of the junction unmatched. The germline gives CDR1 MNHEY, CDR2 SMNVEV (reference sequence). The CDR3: CASSQHGLAEHSYEQYF. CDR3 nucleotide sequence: TGTGCCAGCAGTCAGCATGGACTAGCGGAGCACTCCTACGAGCAGTACTTC.

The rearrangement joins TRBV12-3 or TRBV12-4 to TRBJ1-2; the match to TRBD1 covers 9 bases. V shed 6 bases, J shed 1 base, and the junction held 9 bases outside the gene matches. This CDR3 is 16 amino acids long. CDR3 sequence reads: CASSPQGASLNYGYTF. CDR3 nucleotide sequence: TGTGCCAGCAGCCCACAGGGGGCCAGCCTTAACTATGGCTACACCTTC.

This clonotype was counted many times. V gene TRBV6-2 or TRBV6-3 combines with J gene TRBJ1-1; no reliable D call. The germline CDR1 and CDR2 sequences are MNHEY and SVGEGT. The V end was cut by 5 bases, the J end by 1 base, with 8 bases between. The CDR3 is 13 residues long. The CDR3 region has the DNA TGTGCCAGCAGTCAACGGGCGAACACTGAAGCTTTCTTT. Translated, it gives CASSQRANTEAFF.

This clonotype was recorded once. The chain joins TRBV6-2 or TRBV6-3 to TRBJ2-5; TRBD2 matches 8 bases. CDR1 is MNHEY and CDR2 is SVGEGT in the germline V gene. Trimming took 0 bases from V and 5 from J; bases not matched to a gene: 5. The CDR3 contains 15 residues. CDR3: CASSYSYSGTETQYF. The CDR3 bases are TGTGCCAGCAGTTACTCCTATAGCGGGACGGAGACCCAGTACTTC.

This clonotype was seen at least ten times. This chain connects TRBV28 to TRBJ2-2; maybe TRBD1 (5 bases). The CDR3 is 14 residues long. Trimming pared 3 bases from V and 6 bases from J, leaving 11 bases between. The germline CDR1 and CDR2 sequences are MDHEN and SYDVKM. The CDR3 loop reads CASSFSGLAGELFF. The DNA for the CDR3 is TGTGCCAGCAGTTTTTCAGGGCTGGCCGGGGAGCTGTTTTTT.

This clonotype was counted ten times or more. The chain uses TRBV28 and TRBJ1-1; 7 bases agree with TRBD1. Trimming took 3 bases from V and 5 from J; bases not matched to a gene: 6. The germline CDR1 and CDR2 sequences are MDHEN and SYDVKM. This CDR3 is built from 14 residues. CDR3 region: CASSLGAGQTEAFF. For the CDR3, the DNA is TGTGCCAGCAGTTTGGGGGCGGGACAGACTGAAGCTTTCTTT. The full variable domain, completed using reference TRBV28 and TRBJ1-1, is DVKVTQSSRYLVKRTGEKVFLECVQDMDHENMFWYRQDPGLGLRLIYFSYDVKMKEKGDIPEGYSVSREKKERFSLILESASTNQTSMYLCASSLGAGQTEAFFGQGTRLTVV.

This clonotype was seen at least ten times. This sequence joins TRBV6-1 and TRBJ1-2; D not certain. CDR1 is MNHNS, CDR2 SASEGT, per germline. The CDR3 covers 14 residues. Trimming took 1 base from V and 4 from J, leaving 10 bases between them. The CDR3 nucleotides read TGTGCCAGCAGTGAAGGCTTCTCCACCTATGGCTACACCTTC. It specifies CASSEGFSTYGYTF.

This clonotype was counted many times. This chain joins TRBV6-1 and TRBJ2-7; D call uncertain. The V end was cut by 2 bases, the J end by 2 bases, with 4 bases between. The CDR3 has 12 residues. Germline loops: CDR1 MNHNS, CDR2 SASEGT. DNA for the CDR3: TGTGCCAGCAGTGAAAATCCCTACGAGCAGTACTTC. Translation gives CASSENPYEQYF.

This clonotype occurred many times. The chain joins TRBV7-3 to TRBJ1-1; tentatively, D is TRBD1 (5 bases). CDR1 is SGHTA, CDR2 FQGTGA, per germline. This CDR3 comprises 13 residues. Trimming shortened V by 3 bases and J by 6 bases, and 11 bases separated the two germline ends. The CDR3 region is CASSFQGLPEAFF. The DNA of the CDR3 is TGTGCCAGCAGCTTTCAGGGTTTGCCTGAAGCTTTCTTT.

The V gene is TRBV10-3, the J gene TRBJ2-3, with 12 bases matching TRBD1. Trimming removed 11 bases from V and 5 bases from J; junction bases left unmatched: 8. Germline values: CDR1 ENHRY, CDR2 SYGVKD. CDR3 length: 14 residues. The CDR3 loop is CAVGTGGGIDTQYF. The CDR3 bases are TGTGCCGTCGGGACAGGGGGCGGGATAGATACGCAGTATTTT.

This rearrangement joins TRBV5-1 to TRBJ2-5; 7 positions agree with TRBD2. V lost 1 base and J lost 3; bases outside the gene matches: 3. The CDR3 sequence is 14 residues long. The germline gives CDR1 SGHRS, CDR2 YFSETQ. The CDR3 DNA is TGCGCCAGCAGCTTGTGGGAGGGAAAAGAGACCCAGTACTTC. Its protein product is CASSLWEGKETQYF.

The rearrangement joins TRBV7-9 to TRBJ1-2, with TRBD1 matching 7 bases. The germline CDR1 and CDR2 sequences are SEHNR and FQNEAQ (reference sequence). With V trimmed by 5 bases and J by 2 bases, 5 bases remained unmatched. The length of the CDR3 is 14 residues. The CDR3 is CASSKMDRNYGYTF. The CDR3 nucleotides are TGTGCCAGCAGCAAGATGGACAGGAACTATGGCTACACCTTC.

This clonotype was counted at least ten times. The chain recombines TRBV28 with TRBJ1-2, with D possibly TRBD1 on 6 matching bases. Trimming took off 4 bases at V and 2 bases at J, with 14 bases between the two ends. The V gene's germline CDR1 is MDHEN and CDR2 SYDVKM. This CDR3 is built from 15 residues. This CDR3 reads CASSSPTGGNYGYTF. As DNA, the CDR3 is TGTGCCAGCAGTTCGCCGACAGGTGGAAACTATGGCTACACCTTC.

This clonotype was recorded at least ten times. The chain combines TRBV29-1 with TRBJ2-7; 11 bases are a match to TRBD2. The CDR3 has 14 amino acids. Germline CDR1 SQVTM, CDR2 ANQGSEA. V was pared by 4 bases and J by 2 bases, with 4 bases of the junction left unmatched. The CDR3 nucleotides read TGCAGCGTTGTCCTAGCGGGAGGCCCCTACGAGCAGTACTTC. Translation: CSVVLAGGPYEQYF.

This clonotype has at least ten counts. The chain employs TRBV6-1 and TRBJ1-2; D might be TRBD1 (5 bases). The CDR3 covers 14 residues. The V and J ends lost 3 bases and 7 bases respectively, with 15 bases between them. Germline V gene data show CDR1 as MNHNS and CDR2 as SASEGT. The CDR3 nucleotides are TGTGCCAGCAGTGATTCAGGAAAGGGGCGTGGCTACACCTTC. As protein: CASSDSGKGRGYTF.

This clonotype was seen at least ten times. The chain's CDR3 is CASSQNRDRGQRYEQYF. In DNA form, the CDR3 reads TGTGCCAGCAGTCAGAACCGGGACAGGGGGCAAAGGTACGAGCAGTACTTC. J is TRBJ2-7 and V is TRBV27, with 12 bases that match TRBD1. The germline gives CDR1 MNHEY, CDR2 SMNVEV (reference sequence). The CDR3 is 17 residues long. Unmatched junction bases numbered 12, after V lost 5 bases and J lost 4 bases.

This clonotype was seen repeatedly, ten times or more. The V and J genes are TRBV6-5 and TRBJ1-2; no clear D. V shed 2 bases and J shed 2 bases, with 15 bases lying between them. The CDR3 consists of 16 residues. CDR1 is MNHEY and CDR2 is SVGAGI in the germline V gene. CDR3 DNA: TGTGCCAGCAGTTACGGGTCGGGTCCGCAGAACTATGGCTACACCTTC. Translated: CASSYGSGPQNYGYTF.

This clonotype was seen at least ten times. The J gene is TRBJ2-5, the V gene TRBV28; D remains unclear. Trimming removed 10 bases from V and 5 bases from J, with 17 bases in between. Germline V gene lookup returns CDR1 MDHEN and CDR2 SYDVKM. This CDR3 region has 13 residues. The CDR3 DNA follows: TGTGCCACCCTCTCGGGCGGACGGGAGACCCAGTACTTC. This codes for CATLSGGRETQYF.